A selection of T cell receptor beta chains follows, all from one sample in a study of T cells in Graves' hyperthyroidism and ophthalmopathy. TCRdb re-called the multiplex PCR reads through MiXCR, storing one row per CDR3 protein. Here the sample spans hundreds of thousands of distinct CDR3 sequences, 30% to 40% being singletons. Specimen: blood. The origin of the receptors is a woman in her thirties or forties with Graves' hyperthyroidism. The CDR3 runs from the conserved cysteine through the conserved F or W. Fields, in order: D gene, V gene, clone size, J gene, CDR3 protein, CDR3 DNA. A D gene is named only where the DNA matches it firmly. Part of the rows lack a size; the others show once, few, many or a class for expanded clones.

D gene: .; V gene: TRBV7-2; clone size: .; J gene: TRBJ2-7; CDR3 protein: CASSLDGVLAYEQYF; CDR3 DNA: TGTGCCAGCAGCTTAGATGGGGTCCTAGCCTACGAGCAGTACTTC
D gene: .; V gene: TRBV25-1; clone size: .; J gene: TRBJ2-7; CDR3 protein: CASSPNQGVSYEQYF; CDR3 DNA: TGTGCCAGCTCACCCAATCAGGGTGTCTCCTACGAGCAGTACTTC
D gene: .; V gene: TRBV4-1; clone size: .; J gene: TRBJ2-7; CDR3 protein: CASSQGEGRYEQYF; CDR3 DNA: TGCGCCAGCAGCCAAGGGGAAGGGCGCTACGAGCAGTACTTC
D gene: .; V gene: TRBV19; clone size: .; J gene: TRBJ1-2; CDR3 protein: CASKKGINYGYTF; CDR3 DNA: TGTGCCAGTAAGAAAGGGATTAACTATGGCTACACCTTC
D gene: TRBD2; V gene: TRBV29-1; clone size: many; J gene: TRBJ2-7; CDR3 protein: CSVGAGDDEQYF; CDR3 DNA: TGCAGCGTTGGGGCGGGAGACGACGAGCAGTACTTC
D gene: TRBD2; V gene: TRBV7-9; clone size: .; J gene: TRBJ2-3; CDR3 protein: CASSLVSGDTDTQYF; CDR3 DNA: TGTGCCAGCAGCTTAGTTAGCGGGGACACAGATACGCAGTATTTT
D gene: TRBD2; V gene: TRBV20-1; clone size: many; J gene: TRBJ2-5; CDR3 protein: CSASPSGRKETQYF; CDR3 DNA: TGCAGTGCTAGTCCCAGCGGGAGGAAAGAGACCCAGTACTTC
D gene: TRBD1; V gene: TRBV4-2; clone size: .; J gene: TRBJ1-2; CDR3 protein: CASSHQGAAGYTF; CDR3 DNA: TGTGCCAGCAGCCATCAGGGGGCGGCAGGCTACACCTTC
D gene: .; V gene: TRBV4-3; clone size: .; J gene: TRBJ2-5; CDR3 protein: CASSQETWTETQYF; CDR3 DNA: TGCGCCAGCAGCCAAGAGACCTGGACGGAGACCCAGTACTTC
D gene: TRBD1; V gene: TRBV29-1; clone size: many; J gene: TRBJ1-2; CDR3 protein: CSVEATGNYGYTF; CDR3 DNA: TGCAGCGTTGAGGCGACAGGGAACTATGGCTACACCTTC
D gene: .; V gene: TRBV10-3; clone size: many; J gene: TRBJ1-1; CDR3 protein: CAISEPRGSTEAFF; CDR3 DNA: TGTGCCATCAGTGAACCTCGGGGGAGCACTGAAGCTTTCTTT
D gene: .; V gene: TRBV5-5; clone size: .; J gene: TRBJ1-1; CDR3 protein: CASSPGMGGTEAFF; CDR3 DNA: TGTGCCAGCAGCCCGGGCATGGGAGGGACTGAAGCTTTCTTT
D gene: .; V gene: TRBV20-1; clone size: many; J gene: TRBJ1-5; CDR3 protein: CSATGSNQPQHF; CDR3 DNA: TGCAGTGCTACAGGTAGCAATCAGCCCCAGCATTTT
D gene: TRBD2; V gene: TRBV10-3; clone size: .; J gene: TRBJ2-7; CDR3 protein: CAISERGLAGDEQYF; CDR3 DNA: TGTGCCATCAGTGAGCGGGGACTAGCGGGAGACGAGCAGTACTTC
D gene: .; V gene: TRBV4-3; clone size: many; J gene: TRBJ1-6; CDR3 protein: CASSQDNGQDSPLHF; CDR3 DNA: TGCGCCAGCAGCCAAGATAACGGGCAAGATTCACCCCTCCACTTT
D gene: .; V gene: TRBV14; clone size: many; J gene: TRBJ2-7; CDR3 protein: CASSHPGGQFYEQYF; CDR3 DNA: TGTGCCAGCAGCCATCCTGGGGGGCAGTTCTACGAGCAGTACTTC
D gene: TRBD1; V gene: TRBV7-9; clone size: .; J gene: TRBJ2-5; CDR3 protein: CASSSTGGADTQYF; CDR3 DNA: TGTGCCAGCAGCTCGACAGGGGGCGCAGATACGCAGTACTTC
D gene: TRBD1; V gene: TRBV19; clone size: .; J gene: TRBJ1-5; CDR3 protein: CASNEGAGGQPQHF; CDR3 DNA: TGTGCCAGTAACGAGGGGGCAGGTGGTCAGCCCCAGCATTTT
D gene: TRBD2; V gene: TRBV12-3/TRBV12-4; clone size: few; J gene: TRBJ2-2; CDR3 protein: CASSSSTSRGHTGELFF; CDR3 DNA: TGTGCCAGCAGTTCCTCGACTAGCCGCGGGCACACCGGGGAGCTGTTTTTT
D gene: .; V gene: TRBV20-1; clone size: .; J gene: TRBJ2-7; CDR3 protein: CSANLVKRGAYEQYF; CDR3 DNA: TGCAGTGCTAACCTGGTAAAAAGGGGGGCCTACGAGCAGTACTTC
D gene: .; V gene: TRBV6-2/TRBV6-3; clone size: .; J gene: TRBJ2-7; CDR3 protein: CATRQRWEGFGEQYF; CDR3 DNA: TGTGCCACCAGGCAGCGGTGGGAAGGGTTCGGCGAGCAGTACTTC
D gene: .; V gene: TRBV2; clone size: .; J gene: TRBJ2-6; CDR3 protein: CAITRGAAGANVLTF; CDR3 DNA: TGTGCCATAACCCGGGGCGCCGCTGGGGCCAACGTCCTGACTTTC
D gene: .; V gene: TRBV29-1; clone size: .; J gene: TRBJ1-1; CDR3 protein: CSAKWGTEAFF; CDR3 DNA: TGCAGCGCAAAATGGGGCACTGAAGCTTTCTTT
D gene: TRBD2; V gene: TRBV20-1; clone size: .; J gene: TRBJ2-5; CDR3 protein: CSATPVAGKEAQYF; CDR3 DNA: TGCAGTGCTACGCCGGTAGCGGGGAAAGAGGCCCAGTACTTC
D gene: .; V gene: TRBV19; clone size: many; J gene: TRBJ1-2; CDR3 protein: CASSLGRGTPYGYTF; CDR3 DNA: TGTGCCAGTAGTTTGGGAAGGGGAACCCCCTATGGCTACACCTTC
D gene: .; V gene: TRBV7-9; clone size: few; J gene: TRBJ1-5; CDR3 protein: CASSFSGLRQPQHF; CDR3 DNA: TGTGCCAGCAGCTTCTCGGGGCTACGTCAGCCCCAGCATTTT
D gene: .; V gene: TRBV7-9; clone size: .; J gene: TRBJ2-7; CDR3 protein: CASSQASAGEQYF; CDR3 DNA: TGTGCCAGCAGCCAAGCATCGGCGGGAGAGCAGTACTTC
D gene: TRBD2; V gene: TRBV7-2; clone size: few; J gene: TRBJ2-7; CDR3 protein: CASSGEAGGGREQYF; CDR3 DNA: TGTGCCAGCAGCGGGGAAGCGGGAGGGGGTCGAGAGCAGTACTTC
D gene: .; V gene: TRBV10-3; clone size: many; J gene: TRBJ1-6; CDR3 protein: CAISERGAPLHF; CDR3 DNA: TGTGCCATCAGTGAAAGGGGAGCACCCCTCCACTTT
D gene: TRBD1; V gene: TRBV7-9; clone size: .; J gene: TRBJ1-1; CDR3 protein: CASRIKPGTGSLNTEAFF; CDR3 DNA: TGTGCCAGCAGAATCAAGCCCGGGACAGGAAGCTTGAACACTGAAGCTTTCTTT
D gene: .; V gene: TRBV24-1; clone size: .; J gene: TRBJ1-1; CDR3 protein: CATSDSISEGEAFF; CDR3 DNA: TGTGCCACCAGTGATTCTATCAGCGAGGGTGAAGCTTTCTTT
D gene: TRBD1; V gene: TRBV4-2; clone size: .; J gene: TRBJ2-5; CDR3 protein: CASSQPGTGRETQYF; CDR3 DNA: TGTGCCAGCAGCCAACCCGGGACAGGGAGGGAGACCCAGTACTTC
D gene: .; V gene: TRBV7-2; clone size: .; J gene: TRBJ1-1; CDR3 protein: CASSLSRPGDGNTEAFF; CDR3 DNA: TGTGCCAGCAGCTTATCCCGTCCAGGGGATGGAAACACTGAAGCTTTCTTT
D gene: TRBD1; V gene: TRBV7-2; clone size: many; J gene: TRBJ1-5; CDR3 protein: CASSLAQGDQPQHF; CDR3 DNA: TGTGCCAGCAGCTTAGCGCAGGGGGACCAGCCCCAGCATTTT
D gene: .; V gene: TRBV24-1; clone size: .; J gene: TRBJ1-2; CDR3 protein: CATSDRGARGYTF; CDR3 DNA: TGTGCCACCAGTGACCGGGGCGCTCGGGGCTACACCTTC
D gene: .; V gene: TRBV7-2; clone size: .; J gene: TRBJ2-2; CDR3 protein: CASSLARGTGELFF; CDR3 DNA: TGTGCCAGCAGCTTAGCCCGGGGGACCGGGGAGCTGTTTTTT
D gene: .; V gene: TRBV10-2; clone size: few; J gene: TRBJ1-1; CDR3 protein: CASKGPATNTEAFF; CDR3 DNA: TGCGCCAGCAAGGGGCCAGCGACGAACACTGAAGCTTTCTTT
D gene: TRBD1; V gene: TRBV29-1; clone size: .; J gene: TRBJ1-2; CDR3 protein: CSVGQGRPNYGYTF; CDR3 DNA: TGCAGCGTGGGACAGGGGCGGCCTAACTATGGCTACACCTTC
D gene: .; V gene: TRBV2; clone size: many; J gene: TRBJ1-5; CDR3 protein: CASRNWGWRQPQHF; CDR3 DNA: TGTGCCAGCAGGAATTGGGGCTGGCGTCAGCCCCAGCATTTT